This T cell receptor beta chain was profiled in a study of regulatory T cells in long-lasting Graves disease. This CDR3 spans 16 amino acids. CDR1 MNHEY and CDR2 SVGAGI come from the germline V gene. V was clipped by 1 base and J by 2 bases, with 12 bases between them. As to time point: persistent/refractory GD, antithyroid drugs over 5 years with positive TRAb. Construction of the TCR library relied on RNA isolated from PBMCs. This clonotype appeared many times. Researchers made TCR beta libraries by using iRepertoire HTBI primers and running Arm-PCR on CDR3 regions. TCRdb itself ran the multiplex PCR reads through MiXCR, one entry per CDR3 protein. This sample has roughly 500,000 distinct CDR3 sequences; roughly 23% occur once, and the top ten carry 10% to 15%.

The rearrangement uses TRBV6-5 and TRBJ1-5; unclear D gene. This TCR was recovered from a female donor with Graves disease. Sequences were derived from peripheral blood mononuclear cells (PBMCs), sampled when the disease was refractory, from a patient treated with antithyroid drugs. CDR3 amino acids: CASSYFGYRGNQPQHF. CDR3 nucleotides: TGTGCCAGCAGTTACTTCGGGTACCGCGGCAATCAGCCCCAGCATTTT.